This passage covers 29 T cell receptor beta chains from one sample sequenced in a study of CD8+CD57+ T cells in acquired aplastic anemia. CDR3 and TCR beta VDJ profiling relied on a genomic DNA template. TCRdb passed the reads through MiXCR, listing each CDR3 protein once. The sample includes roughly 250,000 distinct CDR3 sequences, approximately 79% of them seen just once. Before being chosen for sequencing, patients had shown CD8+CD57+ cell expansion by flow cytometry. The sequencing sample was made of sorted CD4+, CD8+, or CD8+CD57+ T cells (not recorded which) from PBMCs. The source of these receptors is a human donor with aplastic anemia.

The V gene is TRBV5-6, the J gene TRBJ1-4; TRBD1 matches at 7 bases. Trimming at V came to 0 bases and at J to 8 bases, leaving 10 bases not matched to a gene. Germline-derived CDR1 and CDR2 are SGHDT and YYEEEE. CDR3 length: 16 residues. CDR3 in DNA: TGTGCCAGCAGCTTGGCCGCAGGGGGGCGCAGGGAAAAACTGTTTTTT. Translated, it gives CASSLAAGGRREKLFF.

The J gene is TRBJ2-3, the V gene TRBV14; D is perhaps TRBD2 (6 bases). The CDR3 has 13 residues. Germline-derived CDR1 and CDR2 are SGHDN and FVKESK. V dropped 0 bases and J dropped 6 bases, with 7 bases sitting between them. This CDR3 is CASSQDRGDTQYF. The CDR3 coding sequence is TGTGCCAGCAGCCAAGATCGGGGGGATACGCAGTATTTT.

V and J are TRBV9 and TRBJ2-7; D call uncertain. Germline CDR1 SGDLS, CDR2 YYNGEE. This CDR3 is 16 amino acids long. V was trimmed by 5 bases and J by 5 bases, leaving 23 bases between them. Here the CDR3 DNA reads TGTGCCAGCAGGGCCCCGACACGGGCCTACCTGGACGAGCAGTACGTC. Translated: CASRAPTRAYLDEQYV.

CDR3 protein: CASSLNGGPGQETQYF. The CDR3 DNA sequence: TGTGCCAGCAGCTTAAATGGGGGACCGGGACAAGAGACCCAGTACTTC. The chain combines TRBV5-6 with TRBJ2-5; D might be TRBD1 or TRBD2, each matching 5 bases. The CDR3 contains 16 residues. Germline lookup yields CDR1 SGHDT and CDR2 YYEEEE. V gave up 2 bases and J gave up 2 bases, with 16 bases separating them.

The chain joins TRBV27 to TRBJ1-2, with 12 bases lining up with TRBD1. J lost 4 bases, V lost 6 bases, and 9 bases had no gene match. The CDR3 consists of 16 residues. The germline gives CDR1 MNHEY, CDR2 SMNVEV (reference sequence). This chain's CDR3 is CASRQGQGAIAYGYTF. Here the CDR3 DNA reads TGTGCCAGCAGACAGGGACAGGGGGCGATTGCCTATGGCTACACCTTC.

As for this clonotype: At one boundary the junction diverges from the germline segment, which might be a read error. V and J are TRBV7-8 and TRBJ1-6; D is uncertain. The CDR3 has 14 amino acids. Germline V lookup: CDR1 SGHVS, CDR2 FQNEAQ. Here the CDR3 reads CASRTHSGNVPLRF. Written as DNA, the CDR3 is TGTGCCAGCAGGACACACAGCGGGAACGTTCCCCTCCGCTTT. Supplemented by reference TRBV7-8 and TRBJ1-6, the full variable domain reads GAGVSQSPRYKVAKRGQDVALRCDPISGHVSLFWYQQALGQGPEFLTYFQNEAQLDKSGLPSDRFFAERPEGSVSTLKIQRTQQEDSAVYLCASRTHSGNVPLRFGNGTRLTVT.

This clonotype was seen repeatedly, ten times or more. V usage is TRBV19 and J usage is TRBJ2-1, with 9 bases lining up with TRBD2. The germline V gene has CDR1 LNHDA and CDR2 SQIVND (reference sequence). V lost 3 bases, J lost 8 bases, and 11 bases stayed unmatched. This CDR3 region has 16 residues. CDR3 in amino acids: CASSIQRSGGSDEQFF. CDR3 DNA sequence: TGTGCCAGTAGTATTCAAAGAAGCGGGGGGAGCGATGAGCAGTTCTTC. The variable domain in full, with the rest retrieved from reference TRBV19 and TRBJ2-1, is DGGITQSPKYLFRKEGQNVTLSCEQNLNHDAMYWYRQDPGQGLRLIYYSQIVNDFQKGDIAEGYSVSREKKESFPLTVTSAQKNPTAFYLCASSIQRSGGSDEQFFGPGTRLTVL.

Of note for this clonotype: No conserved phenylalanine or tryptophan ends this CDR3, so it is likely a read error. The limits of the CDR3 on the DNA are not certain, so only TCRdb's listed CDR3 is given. The CDR3 reads CASSLAGSPDTHY. V is TRBV7-8 and J is TRBJ2-3; no DNA check was done on the table's D call, TRBD2. The CDR3 is made up of 13 amino acids, end residues included. Germline V gene lookup returns CDR1 SGHVS and CDR2 FQNEAQ.

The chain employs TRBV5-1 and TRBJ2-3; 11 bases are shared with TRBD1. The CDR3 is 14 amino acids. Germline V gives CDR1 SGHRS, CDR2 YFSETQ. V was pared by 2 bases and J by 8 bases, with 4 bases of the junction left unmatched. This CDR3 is CASSFGDRGSTQYF. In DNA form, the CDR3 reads TGCGCCAGCAGCTTCGGGGACAGGGGGAGTACGCAGTATTTT.

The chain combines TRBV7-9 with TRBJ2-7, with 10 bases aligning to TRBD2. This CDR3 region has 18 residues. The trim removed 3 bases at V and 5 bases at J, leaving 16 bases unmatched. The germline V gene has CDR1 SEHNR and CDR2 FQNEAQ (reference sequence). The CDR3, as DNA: TGTGCCAGCAGCTTTCATAGAAGCGGGGGGGGCGATGAGCACGAGCAGTACGTC. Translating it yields CASSFHRSGGGDEHEQYV.

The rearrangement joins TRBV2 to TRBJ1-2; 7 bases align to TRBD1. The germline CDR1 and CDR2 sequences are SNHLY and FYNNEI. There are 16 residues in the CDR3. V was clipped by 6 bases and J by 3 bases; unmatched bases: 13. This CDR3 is CASSPARTDRDYGYTF. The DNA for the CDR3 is TGTGCCAGCAGCCCAGCTCGCACAGACAGGGACTATGGCTACACCTTC.

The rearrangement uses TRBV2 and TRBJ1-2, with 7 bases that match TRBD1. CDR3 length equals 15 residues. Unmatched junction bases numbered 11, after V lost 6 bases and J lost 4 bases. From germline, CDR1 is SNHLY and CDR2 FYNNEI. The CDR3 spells CASSFTGADAYGYTF. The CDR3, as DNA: TGTGCCAGCAGCTTCACAGGGGCCGACGCCTATGGCTACACCTTC.

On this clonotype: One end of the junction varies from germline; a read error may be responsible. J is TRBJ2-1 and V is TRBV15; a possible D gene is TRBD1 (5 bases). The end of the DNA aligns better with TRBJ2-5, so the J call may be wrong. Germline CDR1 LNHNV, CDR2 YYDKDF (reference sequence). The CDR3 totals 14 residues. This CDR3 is CATSSRNRQENQYF. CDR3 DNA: TGTGCCACCAGCAGCCGCAACAGGCAAGAGAACCAGTACTTC.

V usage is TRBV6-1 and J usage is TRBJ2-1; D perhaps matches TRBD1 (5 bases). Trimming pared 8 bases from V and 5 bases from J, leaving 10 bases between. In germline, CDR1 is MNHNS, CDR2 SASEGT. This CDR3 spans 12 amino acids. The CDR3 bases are TGTGCCAGCGATGGACAAAACAATGAGCAGTTCTTC. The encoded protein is CASDGQNNEQFF.

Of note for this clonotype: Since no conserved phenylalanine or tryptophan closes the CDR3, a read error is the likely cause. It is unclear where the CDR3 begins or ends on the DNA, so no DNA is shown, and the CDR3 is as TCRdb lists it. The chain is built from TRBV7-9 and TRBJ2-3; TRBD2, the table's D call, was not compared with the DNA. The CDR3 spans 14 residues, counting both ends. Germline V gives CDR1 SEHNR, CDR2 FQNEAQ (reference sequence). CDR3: CASSFASAMNSSSV.

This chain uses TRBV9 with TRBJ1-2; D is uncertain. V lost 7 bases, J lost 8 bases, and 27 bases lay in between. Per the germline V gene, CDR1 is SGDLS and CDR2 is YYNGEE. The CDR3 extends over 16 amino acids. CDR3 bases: TGTGCCAGCGGCGCAGCTGGGAAGATTCAGGACTTCGGCTACACCTTC. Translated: CASGAAGKIQDFGYTF.

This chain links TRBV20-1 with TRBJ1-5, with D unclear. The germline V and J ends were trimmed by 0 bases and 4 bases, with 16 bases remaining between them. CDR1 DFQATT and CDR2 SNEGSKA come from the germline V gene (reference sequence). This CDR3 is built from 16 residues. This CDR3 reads CSARDSLGAGNQPQHF. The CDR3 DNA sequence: TGCAGTGCTAGAGATTCCCTGGGAGCGGGGAATCAGCCCCAGCATTTT.

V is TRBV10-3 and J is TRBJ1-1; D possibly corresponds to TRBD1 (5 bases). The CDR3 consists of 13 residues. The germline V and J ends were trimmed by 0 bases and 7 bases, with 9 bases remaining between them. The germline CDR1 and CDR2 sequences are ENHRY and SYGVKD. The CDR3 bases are TGTGCCATCAGTGAGTCTCGGGACGGTGAAGCTTTCTTT. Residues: CAISESRDGEAFF.

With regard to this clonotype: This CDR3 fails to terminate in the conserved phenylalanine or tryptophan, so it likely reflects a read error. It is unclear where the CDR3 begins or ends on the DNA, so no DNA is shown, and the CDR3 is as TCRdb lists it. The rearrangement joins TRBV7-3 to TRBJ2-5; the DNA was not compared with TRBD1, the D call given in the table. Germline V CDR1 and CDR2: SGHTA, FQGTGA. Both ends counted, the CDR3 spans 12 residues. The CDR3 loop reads CVGHGAGGTKYL.

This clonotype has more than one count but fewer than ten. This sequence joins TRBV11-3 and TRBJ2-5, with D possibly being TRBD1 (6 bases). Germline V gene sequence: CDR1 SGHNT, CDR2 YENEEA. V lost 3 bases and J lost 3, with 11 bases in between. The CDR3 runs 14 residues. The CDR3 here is CASSFTGMEETQYF. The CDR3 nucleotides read TGTGCCAGCAGCTTCACAGGGATGGAAGAGACCCAGTACTTC.

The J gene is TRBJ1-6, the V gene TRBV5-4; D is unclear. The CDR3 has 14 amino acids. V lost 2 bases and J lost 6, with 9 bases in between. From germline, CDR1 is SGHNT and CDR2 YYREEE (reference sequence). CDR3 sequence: CASSFTSANSPLHF. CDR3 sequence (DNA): TGTGCCAGCAGCTTTACTAGCGCTAATTCACCCCTCCACTTT.

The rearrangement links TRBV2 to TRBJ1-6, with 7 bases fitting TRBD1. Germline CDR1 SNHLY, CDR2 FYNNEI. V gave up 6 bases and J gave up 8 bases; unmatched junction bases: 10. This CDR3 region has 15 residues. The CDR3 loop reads CASRRDSIPDSPLHF. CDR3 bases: TGTGCCAGCAGGCGGGACAGCATTCCAGATTCACCCCTCCACTTT.

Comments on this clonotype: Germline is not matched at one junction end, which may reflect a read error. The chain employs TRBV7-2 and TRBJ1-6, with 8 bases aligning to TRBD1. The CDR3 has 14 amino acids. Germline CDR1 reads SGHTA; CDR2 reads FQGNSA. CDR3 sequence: CASSSAGGDYPVYF. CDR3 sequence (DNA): TGTGCCAGCAGCTCGGCAGGGGGCGACTACCCCGTCTACTTT.

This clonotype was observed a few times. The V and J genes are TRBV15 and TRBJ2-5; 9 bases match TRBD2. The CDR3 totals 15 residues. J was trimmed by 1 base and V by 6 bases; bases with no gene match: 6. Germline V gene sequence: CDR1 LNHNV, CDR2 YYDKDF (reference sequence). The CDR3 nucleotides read TGTGCCACCAGGAGACTAGCGGCTACCCAAGAGACCCAGTACTTC. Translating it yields CATRRLAATQETQYF.

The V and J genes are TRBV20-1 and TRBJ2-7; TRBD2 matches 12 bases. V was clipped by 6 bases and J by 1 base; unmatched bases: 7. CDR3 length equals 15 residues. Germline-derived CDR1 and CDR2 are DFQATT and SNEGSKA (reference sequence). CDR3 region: CSAKTSGRPSYEQYF. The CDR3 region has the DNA TGCAGTGCCAAGACTAGCGGGAGACCTTCCTACGAGCAGTACTTC.

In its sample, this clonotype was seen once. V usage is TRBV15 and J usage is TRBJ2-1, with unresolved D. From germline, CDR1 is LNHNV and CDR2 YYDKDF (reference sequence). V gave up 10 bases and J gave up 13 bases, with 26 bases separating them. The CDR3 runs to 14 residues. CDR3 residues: CASSGRRENSTQFF. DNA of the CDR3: TGTGCCAGCAGTGGTCGCCGCGAGAACTCTACCCAGTTCTTC.

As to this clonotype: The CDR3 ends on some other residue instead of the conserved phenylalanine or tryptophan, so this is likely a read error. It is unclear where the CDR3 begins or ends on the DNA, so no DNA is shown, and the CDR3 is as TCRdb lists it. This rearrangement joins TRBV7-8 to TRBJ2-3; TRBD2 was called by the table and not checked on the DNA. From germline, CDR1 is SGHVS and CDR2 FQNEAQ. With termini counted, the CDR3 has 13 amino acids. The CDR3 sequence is CASGYGGGPATYY.

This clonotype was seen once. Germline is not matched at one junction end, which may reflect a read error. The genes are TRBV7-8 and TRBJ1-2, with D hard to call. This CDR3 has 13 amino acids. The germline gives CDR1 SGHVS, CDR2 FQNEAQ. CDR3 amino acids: CASSLGVAEHYAF. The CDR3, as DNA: TGTGCCAGCAGCTTAGGTGTTGCCGAGCACTACGCCTTC.

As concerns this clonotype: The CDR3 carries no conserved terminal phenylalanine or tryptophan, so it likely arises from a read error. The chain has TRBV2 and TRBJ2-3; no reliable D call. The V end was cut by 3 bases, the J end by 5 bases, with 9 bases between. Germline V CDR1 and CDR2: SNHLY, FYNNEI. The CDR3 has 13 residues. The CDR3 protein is CASSDAYRDTQYH. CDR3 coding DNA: TGTGCCAGCAGTGACGCTTACAGAGATACGCAGTATCAT.